The 20 T cell receptor beta chains listed next were all sequenced from one sample in a study of CDR3 diversity in severe acne. TCRdb passed the PCR reads through MiXCR, listing each CDR3 protein once. The sample lists more than 80,000 distinct CDR3 sequences, under 55% occurring once. The sequenced sample was blood. These receptors were taken from a male donor with severe acne vulgaris.

This chain connects TRBV20-1 to TRBJ2-3; TRBD2 matches at 9 bases. The CDR3 contains 21 residues. Germline CDR1 reads DFQATT; CDR2 reads SNEGSKA (reference sequence). V lost 2 bases to trimming and J lost 6 bases; unmatched junction nucleotides: 27. For the CDR3, the DNA is TGCAGTGCTAGAAATGAGGAGCCAATCCATAGCGGGGGTCCCTTTTCGGATACGCAGTATTTT. Translating it yields CSARNEEPIHSGGPFSDTQYF.

Notes on this clonotype: Without the conserved terminal phenylalanine or tryptophan, this CDR3 likely stems from a read error. V usage is TRBV20-1 and J usage is TRBJ2-7; possible D gene TRBD1, 6 bases. CDR3 size: 15 residues. From germline, CDR1 is DFQATT and CDR2 SNEGSKA (reference sequence). Trimming took off 4 bases at V and 3 bases at J, with 19 bases between the two ends. The CDR3 nucleotides are TGCAGTGCTAAACCTTTGGCAGGGGAAAGCTACGAGCAGTACTCC. This encodes CSAKPLAGESYEQYS.

Many counts were recorded for this clonotype. The chain is built from TRBV30 and TRBJ2-5, with 8 bases aligning to TRBD1. The CDR3 length is 14 residues. Germline CDR1 GTSNPN, CDR2 SVGIG (reference sequence). After removal of 0 bases from V and 2 bases from J, the junction contained 2 bases not matched to a gene. The CDR3 here is CAWSVGTGQETQYF. CDR3 coding DNA: TGTGCCTGGAGTGTGGGGACAGGACAAGAGACCCAGTACTTC.

This clonotype was detected many times. The V gene is TRBV20-1, the J gene TRBJ2-7, with 13 positions matching TRBD2. V shed 2 bases and J 7 bases; nucleotides not matched to a gene: 11. Per germline, CDR1 DFQATT and CDR2 SNEGSKA (reference sequence). The CDR3 runs 16 residues. Here the CDR3 reads CSARQRTSGRSGEQYF. DNA of the CDR3: TGCAGTGCTAGACAAAGGACTAGCGGGAGATCGGGTGAGCAGTACTTC.

A remark on this clonotype: One junction end does not reproduce the germline sequence, and a read error may be involved. The chain employs TRBV7-3 and TRBJ1-1; no clear D. Germline CDR1 SGHTA, CDR2 FQGTGA. The CDR3 extends over 13 amino acids. CDR3 protein: CASSQGTATEAFF. The CDR3 nucleotides read TGCGCCAGCAGCCAAGGAACAGCCACTGAAGCTTTCTTT.

At least ten counts were recorded for this clonotype. The gene calls are TRBV7-9 and TRBJ1-3; no clear D gene. CDR3 size: 15 residues. Trimming removed 1 base from V and 0 bases from J, with 7 bases in between. Germline lookup yields CDR1 SEHNR and CDR2 FQNEAQ (reference sequence). The CDR3 DNA is TGTGCCAGCAGCTTAGACGGCAGCTCTGGAAACACCATATATTTT. It translates to CASSLDGSSGNTIYF.

This clonotype was recorded at least ten times. The genes are TRBV11-2 and TRBJ2-1; D is undetermined. The CDR3 totals 12 residues. Germline V lookup: CDR1 SGHAT, CDR2 FQNNGV. V dropped 3 bases and J dropped 6 bases, with 6 bases sitting between them. This CDR3 is CASSFISNEQFF. CDR3 DNA sequence: TGTGCCAGCAGCTTCATAAGCAATGAGCAGTTCTTC. Together with reference TRBV11-2 and TRBJ2-1, the CDR3 gives the full variable domain: EAGVAQSPRYKIIEKRQSVAFWCNPISGHATLYWYQQILGQGPKLLIQFQNNGVVDDSQLPKDRFSAERLKGVDSTLKIQPAKLEDSAVYLCASSFISNEQFFGPGTRLTVL.

Many counts were recorded for this clonotype. This rearrangement joins TRBV29-1 to TRBJ2-6; D unclear. CDR3 length: 13 residues. Trimming removed 4 bases from V and 0 bases from J, with 4 bases in between. Germline assignment: CDR1 SQVTM and CDR2 ANQGSEA. Here the CDR3 reads CSVVPSGANVLTF. DNA of the CDR3: TGCAGCGTTGTACCCTCTGGGGCCAACGTCCTGACTTTC.

J is TRBJ2-5 and V is TRBV2; 7 bases agree with TRBD1. Germline values: CDR1 SNHLY, CDR2 FYNNEI. The CDR3 is 16 residues long. Trimming at V came to 8 bases and at J to 1 base, leaving 13 bases not matched to a gene. DNA of the CDR3: TGTGCCAGCCGCCCCGGGGTAAGGGACAGCCAAGAGACCCAGTACTTC. Translated: CASRPGVRDSQETQYF.

This clonotype was observed a few times. V is TRBV11-2 and J is TRBJ2-1; TRBD2 agrees at 8 bases. V dropped 6 bases and J dropped 0; count of bases not matched to a gene: 7. The CDR3 spans 16 residues. Germline-derived CDR1 and CDR2 are SGHAT and FQNNGV. The CDR3 protein is CASRLAGQSSYNEQFF. As DNA, the CDR3 is TGTGCCAGCAGGCTAGCGGGCCAGAGCTCCTACAATGAGCAGTTCTTC.

This clonotype was observed a few times. A single base separates this from a much larger clone, so it may be a read error. The V call is TRBV2, the J call TRBJ2-7; 9 nucleotides line up with TRBD1. J lost 7 bases, V lost 1 base, and 11 bases had no gene match. The germline CDR1 and CDR2 sequences are SNHLY and FYNNEI. This CDR3 region has 16 residues. CDR3 nucleotide sequence: TGTGCCAGCAGTGAAGGGCCGTGGACAGGGGCGAGGGAGCAGTACGTC. Protein sequence: CASSEGPWTGAREQYV.

This chain joins TRBV9 and TRBJ2-2; 8 nucleotides agree with TRBD1. V lost 4 bases, J lost 6 bases, and 11 bases stayed unmatched. The CDR3 extends over 16 amino acids. The V gene's germline CDR1 is SGDLS and CDR2 YYNGEE. DNA of the CDR3: TGTGCCAGCAGCCTTACCGGGACAGGTTCAGCCGGGGAGCTGTTTTTT. This encodes CASSLTGTGSAGELFF.

This clonotype appeared many times. The chain has TRBV5-1 and TRBJ2-1; TRBD2 agrees at 12 bases. The length of the CDR3 is 15 residues. Germline values: CDR1 SGHRS, CDR2 YFSETQ. J gave up 6 bases and V 4 bases, and 5 bases lay outside the gene matches. CDR3 sequence reads: CASSTTSGSLNEQFF. CDR3 nucleotide sequence: TGCGCCAGCAGCACGACTAGCGGGAGTCTCAATGAGCAGTTCTTC.

The CDR3 here is CSARELAGGSFNEQFF. The CDR3 nucleotides read TGCAGTGCTAGAGAACTAGCGGGAGGAAGTTTCAATGAGCAGTTCTTC. The J gene is TRBJ2-1, the V gene TRBV20-1, with 12 bases aligning to TRBD2. Trimming removed 0 bases from V and 6 bases from J; junction bases left unmatched: 6. The germline gives CDR1 DFQATT, CDR2 SNEGSKA (reference sequence). The CDR3 totals 16 residues.

DNA for the CDR3: TGTGCCAGCAGAACCTCCGACATCAACCCCCACGAGCAGTACGTC. Translating gives CASRTSDINPHEQYV. The chain joins TRBV6-1 to TRBJ2-7, with D uncertain. Germline assignment: CDR1 MNHNS and CDR2 SASEGT. The V gene lost 6 bases and the J gene lost 5 bases, with 20 bases spanning the gap. The CDR3 contains 15 residues.

This clonotype was found many times. The chain recombines TRBV19 with TRBJ2-1, with 13 bases identical to TRBD2. This CDR3 comprises 15 residues. Germline CDR1 is LNHDA and CDR2 is SQIVND (reference sequence). The V segment lost 3 bases and the J segment 12 bases; nucleotides outside the gene matches: 8. The CDR3 here is CASSIGTSGDYWQFF. CDR3 sequence (DNA): TGTGCCAGTAGTATTGGGACTAGCGGGGACTACTGGCAGTTCTTC. The variable domain in full, with the rest retrieved from reference TRBV19 and TRBJ2-1, is DGGITQSPKYLFRKEGQNVTLSCEQNLNHDAMYWYRQDPGQGLRLIYYSQIVNDFQKGDIAEGYSVSREKKESFPLTVTSAQKNPTAFYLCASSIGTSGDYWQFFGPGTRLTVL.

This clonotype is medium-sized by share. V and J are TRBV2 and TRBJ1-5; D is possibly TRBD1 (6 bases). Deletions cut 4 bases from V and 7 bases from J, with 17 bases between. The CDR3 spans 15 residues. Germline loops: CDR1 SNHLY, CDR2 FYNNEI. As DNA, the CDR3 is TGTGCCAGCAGTGCCGAGGTACAGGGACAACAGCCCCAGCATTTT. Translating gives CASSAEVQGQQPQHF.

This clonotype was recorded many times. The V and J genes are TRBV7-9 and TRBJ1-3; D remains unclear. The CDR3 is 14 residues long. V shed 5 bases and J shed 4 bases, with 12 bases lying between them. Germline V gene sequence: CDR1 SEHNR, CDR2 FQNEAQ (reference sequence). The chain's CDR3 is CASSPVGVGNTIYF. CDR3 coding DNA: TGTGCCAGCAGCCCAGTCGGTGTAGGAAACACCATATATTTT.

This clonotype was recorded many times. The genes are TRBV19 and TRBJ1-1; D is ambiguous. Germline lookup yields CDR1 LNHDA and CDR2 SQIVND (reference sequence). The CDR3 totals 13 residues. V was clipped by 3 bases and J by 3 bases, with 8 bases between them. The CDR3 nucleotides read TGTGCCAGTAGTATCCTAACAGACACTGAAGCTTTCTTT. Translated: CASSILTDTEAFF.

The rearrangement uses TRBV20-1 and TRBJ2-6; tentatively, D is TRBD2 (5 bases). The V gene lost 3 bases and the J gene lost 0 bases, with 12 bases spanning the gap. Germline CDR1 reads DFQATT; CDR2 reads SNEGSKA (reference sequence). The CDR3 covers 16 residues. The CDR3 spells CSASLAWYSGANVLTF. The CDR3 nucleotides read TGCAGTGCTAGCCTAGCATGGTACTCTGGGGCCAACGTCCTGACTTTC.